This T cell receptor (beta chain) stems from a study of chemoradiotherapy in HPV16-positive cancers (dated by TCRdb to between 2020 and 2023). Regarding the research as a whole: Candidate HPV-specific T-cell clones and common TCR motifs were defined through functional T-cell assays on cells from two HPV16-positive patients. The study asked whether T-cell immunity to the HPV oncoproteins E6 and E7 changes during chemoradiotherapy and whether this immunity affects survival. The candidate HPV-specific TCRs and motifs were then tracked in TCR repertoires from around 86 patients with HPV-related cancers. Here is what the overall study found, with its caveats: Only two HPV16-positive patients were used to derive the functional definition of HPV-specific T cells, and the survival association was reported for HPV16-positive patients. Improved recurrence-free survival in HPV16-positive patients was associated with expansion of HPV-responsive T cells during chemoradiotherapy. Expansion of candidate HPV-specific clones and E7-related TCR motifs was observed in the tumor microenvironment during treatment, whereas no such expansion was observed for non-HPV-specific T cells.

This clone was seen a handful of times. The clone's antigen remains unknown. The record has no base qualities; no much larger clone is one base away. Library preparation employed the immunoSEQ multiplex PCR assay. TCRdb stores this immuneACCESS table with in-frame sequences only. Part of the clones is absent; in the studies checked, under half of the shortfall reflects unresolved V genes, and no reason is known for the rest. The sample contains 11,000 or so clones, roughly 77% of them found a single time. Of the sample, 2.2% is held by the ten largest clones. The germline V gene supplies CDR1 MRHNA and CDR2 SNTAGT. The junction carries 2 bases between V and J, which are trimmed by 2 bases and 0 bases respectively. Its CDR3 holds 14 amino acids, cysteine through phenylalanine. Of the read, only the CDR3 DNA is kept; its 42 bases are in frame from base 1. Because repertoires were sampled repeatedly during chemoradiotherapy, clonal expansion in the tumor microenvironment could be followed.

The specimen was taken from a patient who underwent chemoradiotherapy. The V and J segments used are TRBV6-4 and TRBJ2-6; too little of a D gene remains to name it. The receptor comes from a human donor with HPV-associated anogenital cancer. The CDR3 region has the sequence CASSDNSGANVLTF. At the DNA level, the sequence is TGTGCCAGCAGTGACAACTCTGGGGCCAACGTCCTGACTTTC.